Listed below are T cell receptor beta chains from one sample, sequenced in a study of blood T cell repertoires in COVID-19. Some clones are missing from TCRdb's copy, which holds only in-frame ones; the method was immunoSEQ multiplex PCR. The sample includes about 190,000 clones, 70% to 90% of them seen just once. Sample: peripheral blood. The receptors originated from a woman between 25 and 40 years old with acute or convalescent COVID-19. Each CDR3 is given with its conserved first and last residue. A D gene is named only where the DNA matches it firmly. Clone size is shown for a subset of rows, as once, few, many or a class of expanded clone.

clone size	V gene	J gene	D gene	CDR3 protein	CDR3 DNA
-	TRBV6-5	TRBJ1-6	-	CASTPSGISPLHF	TGTGCCAGCACCCCATCGGGTATTTCACCCCTCCACTTT
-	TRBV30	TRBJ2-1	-	CAYQRLYNEQFF	TGTGCCTACCAGCGGCTCTACAATGAGCAGTTCTTC
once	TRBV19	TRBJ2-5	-	CASSIRSETQYF	TGTGCCAGTAGTATTCGTTCCGAGACCCAGTACTTC
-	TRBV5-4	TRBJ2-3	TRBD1	CASSKTGSSDTQYF	TGTGCCAGCAGTAAGACAGGGTCATCAGATACGCAGTATTTT
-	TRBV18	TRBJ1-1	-	CASSPRRNTEAFF	TGTGCCAGCTCCCCACGGAGAAACACTGAAGCTTTCTTT
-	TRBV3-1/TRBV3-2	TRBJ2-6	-	CASSTTNFGANVLTF	TGTGCCAGCAGCACCACTAATTTTGGGGCCAACGTCCTGACTTTC
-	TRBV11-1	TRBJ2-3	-	CASSKQDQAQYF	TGTGCCAGCAGCAAGCAGGATCAGGCGCAGTATTTT
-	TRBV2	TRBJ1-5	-	CASSEVYNNQPQHF	TGTGCCAGCAGTGAGGTATACAATAATCAGCCCCAGCATTTT
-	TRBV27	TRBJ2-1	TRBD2	CASRSGTEQFF	TGTGCCAGCCGCAGCGGGACTGAGCAGTTCTTC
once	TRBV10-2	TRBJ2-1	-	CASIGLVAGYNEQFF	TGCGCCAGCATTGGATTAGTAGCTGGGTACAATGAGCAGTTCTTC
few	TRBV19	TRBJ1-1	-	CASGVRGNTEAFF	TGTGCCAGCGGGGTGAGAGGGAACACTGAAGCTTTCTTT
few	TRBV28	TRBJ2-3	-	CASTSGTDTQYF	TGTGCCAGCACGTCAGGCACAGATACGCAGTATTTT
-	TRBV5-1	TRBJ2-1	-	CASSLDYLNNEQFF	TGCGCCAGCAGCTTGGACTACCTCAACAATGAGCAGTTCTTC
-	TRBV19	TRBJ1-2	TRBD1	CASRRQTGGDGYGYTF	TGTGCCAGTAGGCGCCAGACAGGGGGCGACGGCTATGGCTACACCTTC
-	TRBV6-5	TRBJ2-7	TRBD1	CASSYGTGGLYEQYF	TGTGCCAGCAGTTACGGGACAGGGGGACTCTACGAGCAGTACTTC
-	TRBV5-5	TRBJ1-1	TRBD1	CASSLQGGYTEAFF	TGTGCCAGCAGCTTGCAGGGGGGTTACACTGAAGCTTTCTTT
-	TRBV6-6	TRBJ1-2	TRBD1	CASSSPGTGEGYTF	TGTGCCAGCAGTTCGCCCGGGACAGGGGAAGGCTACACCTTC
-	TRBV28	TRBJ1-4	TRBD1	CASGTATNEKLFF	TGTGCCAGCGGGACAGCAACTAATGAAAAACTGTTTTTT
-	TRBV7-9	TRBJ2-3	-	CASSSGVDTQYF	TGTGCCAGCAGCTCCGGGGTGGATACGCAGTATTTT
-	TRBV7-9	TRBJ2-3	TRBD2	CASSFGTSGRATDTQYF	TGTGCCAGCAGCTTCGGGACTAGCGGGAGGGCCACAGATACGCAGTATTTT
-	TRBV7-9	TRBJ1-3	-	CASSIRGDTIYF	TGTGCCAGCAGCATCAGGGGAGACACCATATATTTT
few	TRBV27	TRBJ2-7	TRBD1	CASRTGGEQYF	TGTGCCAGCAGGACAGGGGGCGAGCAGTACTTC
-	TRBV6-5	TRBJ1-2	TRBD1	CASLTSPDRANGYTF	TGTGCCAGCCTCACCTCCCCAGACAGGGCCAATGGCTACACCTTC
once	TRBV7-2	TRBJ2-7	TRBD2	CASSLALGGGWEQYF	TGTGCCAGCAGCTTAGCCCTCGGGGGGGGTTGGGAGCAGTACTTC
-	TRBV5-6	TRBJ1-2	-	CASSLREIIVNYGYTF	TGTGCCAGCAGCTTAAGGGAGATTATTGTCAACTATGGCTACACCTTC
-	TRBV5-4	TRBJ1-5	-	CATSGHLNQPQHF	TGTGCCACCTCGGGACACCTCAATCAGCCCCAGCATTTT
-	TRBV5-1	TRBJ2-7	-	CASSSHQGPLSYEQYF	TGCGCCAGCAGCTCGCATCAGGGGCCCCTCTCCTACGAGCAGTACTTC
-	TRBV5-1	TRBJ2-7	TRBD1	CASGDSPLSYEQYF	TGCGCCAGCGGGGACAGTCCACTTTCCTACGAGCAGTACTTC
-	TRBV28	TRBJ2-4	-	CASSFPAGGENIQYF	TGTGCCAGCAGTTTCCCGGCAGGCGGGGAAAACATTCAGTACTTC
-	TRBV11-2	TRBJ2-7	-	CASSLIGQTSYEQYF	TGTGCCAGCAGTTTAATTGGACAGACCTCCTACGAGCAGTACTTC
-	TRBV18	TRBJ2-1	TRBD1	CASSPRDRNSYNEQFF	TGTGCCAGCTCTCCCCGGGACAGGAACTCCTACAATGAGCAGTTCTTC
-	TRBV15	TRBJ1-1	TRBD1	CATSREQGGTMNTEAFF	TGTGCCACCAGCAGAGAACAGGGGGGAACTATGAACACTGAAGCTTTCTTT
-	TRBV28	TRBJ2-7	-	CASSLIPAYEQYF	TGTGCCAGCAGTTTGATTCCAGCCTACGAGCAGTACTTC
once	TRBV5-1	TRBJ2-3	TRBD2	CASSIGTSWVTDTQYF	TGCGCCAGCAGCATCGGGACTAGCTGGGTCACAGATACGCAGTATTTT
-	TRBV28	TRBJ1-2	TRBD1	CASSLLGQGYGYTF	TGTGCCAGCAGTTTACTGGGACAGGGGTATGGCTACACCTTC